This T cell receptor (beta chain) was obtained from a study of regulatory T cells in long-lasting Graves disease. Time point of the sample: persistent/refractory GD, antithyroid drugs over 5 years with positive TRAb. There was RNA extracted from PBMCs, and the TCR library was made from it. CDR3 length: 13 amino acids. CDR1 and CDR2 from the germline V gene are DFQATT and SNEGSKA (reference sequence). Trimming removed 3 bases at V and 5 bases at J, with 11 bases between. To make TCR beta libraries, researchers used iRepertoire HTBI primers and Arm-PCR of CDR3 regions. TCRdb fed the multiplex PCR reads into MiXCR, producing one record per CDR3 protein. The sample has around 450,000 distinct CDR3 sequences, 20% to 25% seen once; the top ten hold about 6.6%. This clonotype occurred once.

The material was peripheral blood mononuclear cells (PBMCs), obtained when the disease was refractory, from a patient treated with antithyroid drugs. The sequence derives from a female donor with Graves disease. The chain links TRBV20-1 to TRBJ1-5, with D hard to call. The DNA of the CDR3 is TGCAGTGCTAGGGGGATCCGAGATCAGCCCCAGCATTTT. Translating it yields CSARGIRDQPQHF.